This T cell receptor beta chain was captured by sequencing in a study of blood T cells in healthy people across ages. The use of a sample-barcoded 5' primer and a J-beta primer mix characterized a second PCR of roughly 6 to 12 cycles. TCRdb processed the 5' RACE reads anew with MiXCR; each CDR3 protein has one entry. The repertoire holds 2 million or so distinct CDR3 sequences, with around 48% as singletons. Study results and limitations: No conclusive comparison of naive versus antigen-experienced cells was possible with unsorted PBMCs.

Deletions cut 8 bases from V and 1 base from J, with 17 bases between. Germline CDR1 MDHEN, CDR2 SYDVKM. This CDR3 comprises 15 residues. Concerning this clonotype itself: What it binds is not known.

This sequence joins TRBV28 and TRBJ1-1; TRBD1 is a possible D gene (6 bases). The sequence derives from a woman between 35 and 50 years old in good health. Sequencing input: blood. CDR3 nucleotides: TGTGCCAGCGGTCCCTTGGGCAGGGGGAACACTGAAGCTTTCTTT. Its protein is CASGPLGRGNTEAFF.